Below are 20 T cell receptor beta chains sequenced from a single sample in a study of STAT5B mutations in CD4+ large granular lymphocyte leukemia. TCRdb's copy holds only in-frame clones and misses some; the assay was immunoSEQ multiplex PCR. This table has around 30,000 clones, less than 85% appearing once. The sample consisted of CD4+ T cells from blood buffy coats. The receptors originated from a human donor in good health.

CDR3 protein: CASSEAKGGIFWYTF. CDR3 sequence (DNA): TGTGCCAGCAGTGAAGCAAAAGGGGGTATTTTCTGGTACACCTTC. The chain links TRBV2 to TRBJ1-2; possibly TRBD1 for D (6 bases). The V end was cut by 0 bases, the J end by 11 bases, with 19 bases between. This CDR3 has 15 amino acids. The germline CDR1 and CDR2 sequences are SNHLY and FYNNEI.

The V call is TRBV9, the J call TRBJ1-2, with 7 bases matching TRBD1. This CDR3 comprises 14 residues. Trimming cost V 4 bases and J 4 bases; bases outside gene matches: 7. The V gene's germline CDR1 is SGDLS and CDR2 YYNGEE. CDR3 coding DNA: TGTGCCAGCAGCCCGGATACAGGGGTCTATGGCTACACCTTC. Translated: CASSPDTGVYGYTF.

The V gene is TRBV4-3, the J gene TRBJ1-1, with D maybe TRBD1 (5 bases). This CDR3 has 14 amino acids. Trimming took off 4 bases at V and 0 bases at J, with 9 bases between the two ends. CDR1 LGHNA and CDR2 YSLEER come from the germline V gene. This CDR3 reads CASSRTHLNTEAFF. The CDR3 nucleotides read TGCGCCAGCAGCCGGACACACTTGAACACTGAAGCTTTCTTT.

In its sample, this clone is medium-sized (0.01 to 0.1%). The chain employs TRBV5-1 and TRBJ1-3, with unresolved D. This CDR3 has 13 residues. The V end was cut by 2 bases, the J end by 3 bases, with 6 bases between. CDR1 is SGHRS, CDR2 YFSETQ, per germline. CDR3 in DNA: TGCGCCAGCAGCTTAGAAATTGGAAACACCATATATTTT. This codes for CASSLEIGNTIYF.

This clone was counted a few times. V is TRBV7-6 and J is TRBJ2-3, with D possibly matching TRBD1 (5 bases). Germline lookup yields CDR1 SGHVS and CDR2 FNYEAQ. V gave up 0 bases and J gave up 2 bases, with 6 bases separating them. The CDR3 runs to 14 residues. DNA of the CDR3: TGTGCCAGCAGCTTAGCGACAGCCACAGATACGCAGTATTTT. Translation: CASSLATATDTQYF.

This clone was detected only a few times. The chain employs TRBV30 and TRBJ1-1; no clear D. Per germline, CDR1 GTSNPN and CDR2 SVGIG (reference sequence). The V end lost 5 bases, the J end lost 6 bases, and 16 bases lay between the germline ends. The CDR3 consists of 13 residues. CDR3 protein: CAWAKPQMAEAFF. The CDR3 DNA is TGTGCCTGGGCCAAACCCCAAATGGCTGAAGCTTTCTTT.

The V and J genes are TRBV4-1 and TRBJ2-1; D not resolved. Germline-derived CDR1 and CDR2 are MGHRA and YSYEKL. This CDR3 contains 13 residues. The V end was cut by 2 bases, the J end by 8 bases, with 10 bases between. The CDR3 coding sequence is TGCGCCAGCAGCCAAAGAGGTACCCATGAGCAGTTCTTC. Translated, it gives CASSQRGTHEQFF.

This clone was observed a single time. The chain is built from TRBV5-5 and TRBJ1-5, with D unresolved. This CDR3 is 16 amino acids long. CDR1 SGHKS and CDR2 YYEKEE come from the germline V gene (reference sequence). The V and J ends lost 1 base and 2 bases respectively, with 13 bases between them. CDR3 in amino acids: CASSLFGVGGNQPQHF. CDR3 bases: TGTGCCAGCAGCTTGTTCGGGGTCGGGGGCAATCAGCCCCAGCATTTT.

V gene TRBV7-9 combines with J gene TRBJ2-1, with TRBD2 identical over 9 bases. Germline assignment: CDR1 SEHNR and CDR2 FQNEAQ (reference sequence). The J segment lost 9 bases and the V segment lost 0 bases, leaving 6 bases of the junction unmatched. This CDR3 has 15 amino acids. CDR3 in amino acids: CASSLATSGATEQFF. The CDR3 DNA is TGTGCCAGCAGCTTAGCGACTAGCGGAGCCACTGAGCAGTTCTTC.

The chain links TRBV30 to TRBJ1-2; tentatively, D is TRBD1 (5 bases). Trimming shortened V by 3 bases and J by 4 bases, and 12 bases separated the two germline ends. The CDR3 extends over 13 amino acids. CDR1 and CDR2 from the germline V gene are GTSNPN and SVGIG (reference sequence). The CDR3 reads CAWRVGGFYGYTF. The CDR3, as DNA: TGTGCCTGGAGAGTGGGGGGGTTCTATGGCTACACCTTC.

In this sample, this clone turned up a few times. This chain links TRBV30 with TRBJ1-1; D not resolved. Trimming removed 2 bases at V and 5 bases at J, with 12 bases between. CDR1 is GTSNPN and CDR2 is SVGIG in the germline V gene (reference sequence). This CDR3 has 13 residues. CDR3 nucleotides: TGTGCCTGGAGTAAGGGTGGGCTAACTGAAGCTTTCTTT. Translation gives CAWSKGGLTEAFF.

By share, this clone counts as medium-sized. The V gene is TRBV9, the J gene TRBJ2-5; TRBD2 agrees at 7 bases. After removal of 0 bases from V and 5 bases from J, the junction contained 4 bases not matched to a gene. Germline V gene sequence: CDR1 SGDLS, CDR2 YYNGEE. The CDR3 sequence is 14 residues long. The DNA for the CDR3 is TGTGCCAGCAGCGTAGCGGGAGGAGGGGAGACCCAGTACTTC. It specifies CASSVAGGGETQYF. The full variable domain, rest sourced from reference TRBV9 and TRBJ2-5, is DSGVTQTPKHLITATGQRVTLRCSPRSGDLSVYWYQQSLDQGLQFLIQYYNGEERAKGNILERFSAQQFPDLHSELNLSSLELGDSALYFCASSVAGGGETQYFGPGTRLLVL.

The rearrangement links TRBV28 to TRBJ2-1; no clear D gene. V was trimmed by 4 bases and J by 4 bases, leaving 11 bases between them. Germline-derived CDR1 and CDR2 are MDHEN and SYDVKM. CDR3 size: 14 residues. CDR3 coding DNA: TGTGCCAGCAGTTCCAGCCCGGTTTACAATGAGCAGTTCTTC. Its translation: CASSSSPVYNEQFF. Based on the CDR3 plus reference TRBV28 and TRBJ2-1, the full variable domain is DVKVTQSSRYLVKRTGEKVFLECVQDMDHENMFWYRQDPGLGLRLIYFSYDVKMKEKGDIPEGYSVSREKKERFSLILESASTNQTSMYLCASSSSPVYNEQFFGPGTRLTVL.

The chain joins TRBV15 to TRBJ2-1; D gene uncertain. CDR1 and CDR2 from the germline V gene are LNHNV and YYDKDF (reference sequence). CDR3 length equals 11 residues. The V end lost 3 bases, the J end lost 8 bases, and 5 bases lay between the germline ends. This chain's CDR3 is CATSSRHEQFF. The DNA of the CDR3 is TGTGCCACCAGCAGTCGCCATGAGCAGTTCTTC.

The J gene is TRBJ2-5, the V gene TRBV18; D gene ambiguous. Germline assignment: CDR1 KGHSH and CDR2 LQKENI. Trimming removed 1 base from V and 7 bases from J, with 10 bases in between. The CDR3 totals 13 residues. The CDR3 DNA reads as TGTGCCAGCTCACCACTCATTTTCGGGACCCAGTACTTC. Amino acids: CASSPLIFGTQYF.

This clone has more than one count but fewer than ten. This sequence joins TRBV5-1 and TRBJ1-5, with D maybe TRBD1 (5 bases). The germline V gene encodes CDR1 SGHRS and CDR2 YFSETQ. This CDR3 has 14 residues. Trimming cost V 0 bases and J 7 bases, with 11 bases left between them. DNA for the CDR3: TGCGCCAGCAGCTTGGGCAGCGGGGGGCAGCCCCAGCATTTT. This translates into CASSLGSGGQPQHF.

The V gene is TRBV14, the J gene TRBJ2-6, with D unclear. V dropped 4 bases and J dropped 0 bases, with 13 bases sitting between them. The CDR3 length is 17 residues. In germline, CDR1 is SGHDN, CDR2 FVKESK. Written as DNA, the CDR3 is TGTGCCAGCAGCCTTAGGGATTTCCTCTCTGGGGCCAACGTCCTGACTTTC. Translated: CASSLRDFLSGANVLTF.

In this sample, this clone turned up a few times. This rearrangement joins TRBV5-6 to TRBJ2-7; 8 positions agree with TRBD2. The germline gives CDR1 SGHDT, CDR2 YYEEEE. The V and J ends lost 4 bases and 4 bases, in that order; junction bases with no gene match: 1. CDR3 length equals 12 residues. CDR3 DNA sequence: TGTGCCAGCAGCGCTAGCGGGTACGAGCAGTACTTC. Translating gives CASSASGYEQYF.

CDR3 sequence reads: CASSRLGLAGDYNEQFF. Here the CDR3 DNA reads TGTGCCAGTAGTCGCCTCGGACTAGCGGGAGACTACAATGAGCAGTTCTTC. The rearrangement uses TRBV19 and TRBJ2-1; 13 nucleotides line up with TRBD2. With 5 bases clipped from V and 3 bases from J, the junction kept 7 bases outside the gene matches. Germline V gives CDR1 LNHDA, CDR2 SQIVND (reference sequence). This CDR3 region has 17 residues.

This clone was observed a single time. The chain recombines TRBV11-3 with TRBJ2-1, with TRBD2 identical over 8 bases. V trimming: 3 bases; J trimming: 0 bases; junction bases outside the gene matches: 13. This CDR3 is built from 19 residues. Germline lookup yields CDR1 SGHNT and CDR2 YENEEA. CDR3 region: CASSFGQASGLSSYNEQFF. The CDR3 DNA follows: TGTGCCAGCAGCTTCGGCCAGGCTAGCGGGCTAAGCTCCTACAATGAGCAGTTCTTC.